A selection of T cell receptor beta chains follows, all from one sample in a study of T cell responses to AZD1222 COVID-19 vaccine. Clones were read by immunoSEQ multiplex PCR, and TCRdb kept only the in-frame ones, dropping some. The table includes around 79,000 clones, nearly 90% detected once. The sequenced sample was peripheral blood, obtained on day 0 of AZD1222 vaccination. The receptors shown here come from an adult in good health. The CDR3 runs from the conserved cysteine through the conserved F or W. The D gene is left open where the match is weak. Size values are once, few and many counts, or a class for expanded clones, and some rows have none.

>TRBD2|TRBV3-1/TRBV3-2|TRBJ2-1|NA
TGTGCCAGCAGCCAAGAGCCCGGGACTAGGCTGTTCTTC
CASSQEPGTRLFF
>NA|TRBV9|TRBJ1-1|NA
TGTGCCAGCAGCTTAGGGTCACTGAACACTGAAGCTTTCTTT
CASSLGSLNTEAFF
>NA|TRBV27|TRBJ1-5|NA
TGTGCCAGCAGTTTATGGGGGAATCAGCCCCAGCATTTT
CASSLWGNQPQHF
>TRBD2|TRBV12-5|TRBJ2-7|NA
TGTGCTAGTGGCCCAGGCCGGACTAGCGATCCTGCCTACGAGCAGTACTTC
CASGPGRTSDPAYEQYF
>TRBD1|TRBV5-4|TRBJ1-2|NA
TGTGCCAGCAGCTTGCAGGGGGATAACTATGGCTACACCTTC
CASSLQGDNYGYTF
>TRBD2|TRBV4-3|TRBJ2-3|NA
TGCGCCAGCAGCCAAGGAGCCAGCGGGAGTGCAGATACGCAGTATTTT
CASSQGASGSADTQYF
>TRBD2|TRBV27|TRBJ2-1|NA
TGTGCCAGCAGTCTAAGAGCGGGAGTCGAGGAGAATGAGCAGTTCTTC
CASSLRAGVEENEQFF
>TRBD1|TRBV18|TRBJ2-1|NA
TGTGCCAGCTCCCCCGGGACAGGGACTAATGAGCAGTTCTTC
CASSPGTGTNEQFF
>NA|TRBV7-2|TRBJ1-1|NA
TGTGCCAGCAGCCCGGACGGACACCTGGAAAACACTGAAGCTTTCTTT
CASSPDGHLENTEAFF
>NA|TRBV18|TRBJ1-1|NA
TGTGCCAGCTCACCGGGAGCGGGGGCGCTGGGCGAAGCTTTCTTT
CASSPGAGALGEAFF
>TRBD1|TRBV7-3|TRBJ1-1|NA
TGTGCCAGCAGCTTAAGGGGGTCGGGACAGGGCGCTTTCTTT
CASSLRGSGQGAFF
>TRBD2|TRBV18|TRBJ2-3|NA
TGTGCCAGCTCATCCGGGCCCAGCGGGGGATTCTCTGTACTCACAGATACGCAGTATTTT
CASSSGPSGGFSVLTDTQYF
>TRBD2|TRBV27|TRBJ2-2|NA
TGTGCCAGCACCAGTAGCGGGAGGCTCGCCGGGGAGCTGTTTTTT
CASTSSGRLAGELFF
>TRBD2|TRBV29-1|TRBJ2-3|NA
TGCAGCTTTCGGACTAGCTCCACAGATACGCAGTATTTT
CSFRTSSTDTQYF
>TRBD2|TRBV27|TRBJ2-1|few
TGTGCCAGCAATTGGACTAGCGGCCTACAATGGTCGCAGTTCTTC
CASNWTSGLQWSQFF
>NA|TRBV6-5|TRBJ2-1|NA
TGTGCCAGCAGTTCGATTCAGGGAGGATATTACAATGAGCAGTTCTTC
CASSSIQGGYYNEQFF
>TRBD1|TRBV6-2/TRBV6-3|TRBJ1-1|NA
TGTGCCAGCAGTTACGGGACAGGTCGATCGCGGGAGAACACTGAAGCTTTCTTT
CASSYGTGRSRENTEAFF
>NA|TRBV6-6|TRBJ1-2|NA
TGTGCCAGCAGTCTGGACAGCCGGGGTAACTATGGCTACACCTTC
CASSLDSRGNYGYTF
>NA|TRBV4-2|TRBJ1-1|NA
TGTGCCAGCAGCCAACCACAGGGTTGGGCTGAAGCTTTCTTT
CASSQPQGWAEAFF
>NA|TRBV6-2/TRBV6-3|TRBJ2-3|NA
TGTGCCAGCAGCTTAGGGGGGAGCACAGATACGCAGTATTTT
CASSLGGSTDTQYF
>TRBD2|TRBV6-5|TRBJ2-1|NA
TGTGCCAGCAAGCGGGAGCGCAACTACAATGAGCAGTTCTTC
CASKRERNYNEQFF
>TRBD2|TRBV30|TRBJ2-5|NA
TGTGCCTGGAGTGTACTAGCGGGAGCAGGTGAGACCCAGTACTTC
CAWSVLAGAGETQYF
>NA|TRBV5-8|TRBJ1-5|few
TGTGCCAGCAGCTCGAGGACGTATCAGCCCCAGCATTTT
CASSSRTYQPQHF
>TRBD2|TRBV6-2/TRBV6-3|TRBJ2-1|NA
TGTGCCAGCAGCCCCGGGACTAGCGGCTACAATGAGCAGTTCTTC
CASSPGTSGYNEQFF
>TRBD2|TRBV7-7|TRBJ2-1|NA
TGTGCTAGCAGTTCCGGGACTAGCTCGTACAATGAGCAGTTCTTC
CASSSGTSSYNEQFF
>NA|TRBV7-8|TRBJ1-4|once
TGTGCCAGCAGCTTAGCGGATACAGGGTACGAAAAACTGTTTTTT
CASSLADTGYEKLFF
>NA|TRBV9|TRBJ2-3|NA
TGTGCCAGCAGCGTAGATCTAGGGGGTACGCAGTATTTT
CASSVDLGGTQYF
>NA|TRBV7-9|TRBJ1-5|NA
TGTGCCAGCAGCTACGACGGAAATAGCAATCAGCCCCAGCATTTT
CASSYDGNSNQPQHF
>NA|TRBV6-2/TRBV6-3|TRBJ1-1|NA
TGTGCCAGCAGTAGCCCCGAGGGGACTGAAGCTTTCTTT
CASSSPEGTEAFF
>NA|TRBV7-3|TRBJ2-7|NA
TGTGCCAGCAGCCCGGGCACAGACTACGAGCAGTACTTC
CASSPGTDYEQYF
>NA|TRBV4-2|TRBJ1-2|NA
TGTGCCAGCAGCCAAGATCGGAGATCGTGGGGTGGCTACACCTTC
CASSQDRRSWGGYTF
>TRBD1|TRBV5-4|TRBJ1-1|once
TGTGCCAGCAGCTACCTGACAGGGGCGAACACTGAAGCTTTCTTT
CASSYLTGANTEAFF
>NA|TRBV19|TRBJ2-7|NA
TGTGCCAGTTCGAGAGCGCCCGAATACGAGCAGTACTTC
CASSRAPEYEQYF
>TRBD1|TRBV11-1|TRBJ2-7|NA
TGTGCCAGCAGCGCCCGGGACAGGAACTACGAGCAGTACTTC
CASSARDRNYEQYF
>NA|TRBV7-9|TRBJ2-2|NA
TGTGCCAGCAGCTTAGAGGTTCCCGGGGAGCTGTTTTTT
CASSLEVPGELFF
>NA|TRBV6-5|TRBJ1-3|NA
TGTGCCAGCAGTCCCCTGGGAGCGGCGGGCACCATATATTTT
CASSPLGAAGTIYF
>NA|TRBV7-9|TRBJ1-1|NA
TGTGCCAGCAGCCCGGGACACTCGAACACTGAAGCTTTCTTT
CASSPGHSNTEAFF
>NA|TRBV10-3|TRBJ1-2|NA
TGTGCCATCAGTGAGGACTCAGGGCCCGGCTACACCTTC
CAISEDSGPGYTF
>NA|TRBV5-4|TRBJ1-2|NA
TGTGCCAGCAGCGACTGGACACTACCGTATGGCTACACCTTC
CASSDWTLPYGYTF
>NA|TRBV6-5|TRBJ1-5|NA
TGTGCCAGCAGTTTAGAGTTCAATAGCAATCAGCCCCAGCATTTT
CASSLEFNSNQPQHF
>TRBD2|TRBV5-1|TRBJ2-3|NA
TGCGCCAGCAGCATATCTAGCGGGACTAGCACAGATACGCAGTATTTT
CASSISSGTSTDTQYF
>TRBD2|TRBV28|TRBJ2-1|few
TGTGCCAGCAGGACGGGGGGGGCTAGCGGAGCGTATTGGGATAGGTACAATGAGCAGTTCTTC
CASRTGGASGAYWDRYNEQFF
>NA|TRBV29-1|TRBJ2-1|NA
TGCAGCATTCGCTCGCAGGGTACCTACAATGAGCAGTTCTTC
CSIRSQGTYNEQFF
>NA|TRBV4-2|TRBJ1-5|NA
TGTGCCAGCAGCCAAGCCCAATATGGCAATCAGCCCCAGCATTTT
CASSQAQYGNQPQHF